The 4 T cell receptor beta chains below all came from one sample that was sequenced in a study of shared clonotypes between healthy human individuals (dated by TCRdb to the early 2020s). Libraries were made using the immunoSEQ multiplex PCR assay. This is the immuneACCESS table as TCRdb keeps it, with only in-frame sequences that have V and J called. A part of the clones is gone; compared with another copy, unresolved V genes explain less than half, and the rest is unexplained. The sample profile shows a few million clones; 93% of them were found once. The top ten constitute more than 1.5% of the sample. For the CD8 naive samples, CD45RO-negative cells were positively selected for CCR7, yielding a CD45RA+CCR7+ population from which TemRA cells were excluded. The specimen sequenced was naive CD8+ T cells from PBMCs. The cell subset or site tag for this specimen amounts to: CD45RA+CCR7+. These receptors were taken from a man between 18 and 29 years old in good health. Some clones in this sample may be carry-over from other donors' samples.

The chain joins TRBV27 to TRBJ2-1; D might be TRBD2 (6 bases). The germline CDR1 and CDR2 sequences are MNHEY and SMNVEV (reference sequence). This CDR3 is built from 15 residues. The V end was cut by 7 bases, the J end by 2 bases, with 15 bases between. Here the CDR3 DNA reads TGTGCCAGCACCACGCGGGGCCCAACCTACAATGAGCAGTTCTTC. Translated: CASTTRGPTYNEQFF.

This chain links TRBV19 with TRBJ1-1; D gene uncertain. The CDR3 spans 14 residues. With 3 bases removed from V and 6 bases from J, the gap between germline ends came to 14 bases. The V gene's germline CDR1 is LNHDA and CDR2 SQIVND (reference sequence). The CDR3 is CASSIRPVGAEAFF. In DNA, the CDR3 is TGTGCCAGTAGTATTCGACCGGTAGGCGCTGAAGCTTTCTTT. The full variable domain, its missing parts supplied by reference TRBV19 and TRBJ1-1, is DGGITQSPKYLFRKEGQNVTLSCEQNLNHDAMYWYRQDPGQGLRLIYYSQIVNDFQKGDIAEGYSVSREKKESFPLTVTSAQKNPTAFYLCASSIRPVGAEAFFGQGTRLTVV.

The gene calls are TRBV4-1 and TRBJ2-7; 7 bases align to TRBD2. CDR1 MGHRA and CDR2 YSYEKL come from the germline V gene. The CDR3 consists of 16 residues. The ends lost 1 base at V and 3 bases at J; junction bases unmatched: 9. The CDR3 region has the DNA TGCGCCAGCAGCCAAGGGGGCGCTTTAGCGGGCTACGAGCAGTACTTC. This encodes CASSQGGALAGYEQYF.

Remarks on this clone: This CDR3 is also generated by other DNA sequences in the sample. The rearrangement joins TRBV29-1 to TRBJ2-7; D unresolved. From germline, CDR1 is SQVTM and CDR2 ANQGSEA. CDR3 length: 13 amino acids. Between the trimmed V and J ends, which lost 2 bases and 0 bases, there was a span of 8 bases. The CDR3 loop is CSVERDDSYEQYF. CDR3 bases: TGCAGCGTTGAAAGAGACGACTCCTACGAGCAGTACTTC.